This is a list of T cell receptor beta chains from one sample in a study of blood T cell repertoires in COVID-19. Only in-frame clones appear in the TCRdb table, and some are missing; sequencing was by immunoSEQ multiplex PCR. The sample records fewer than 350,000 clones, approximately 91% being singletons. The material sequenced was PBMCs or T cells enriched from blood (not recorded which). The source is a woman between 40 and 55 years old who had recovered from COVID-19. Both conserved end residues are part of each CDR3. Each record gives: J gene, CDR3 length, V gene, clone size, D gene, CDR3 protein, CDR3 DNA. The D gene is left open where the match is weak. Clone sizes are given selectively: once, few, many, or a class where the clone is expanded.

J: TRBJ1-1
length: 13
V: TRBV9
size: NA
D: NA
CDR3: CASSEGGHTEAFF
DNA: TGTGCCAGCAGTGAGGGAGGGCACACTGAAGCTTTCTTT

J: TRBJ2-7
length: 17
V: TRBV6-4
size: NA
D: TRBD1
CDR3: CASSDRPWDRGFPEQYF
DNA: TGTGCCAGCAGTGACCGTCCATGGGACAGGGGTTTCCCCGAGCAGTACTTC

J: TRBJ2-7
length: 13
V: TRBV7-3
size: NA
D: NA
CDR3: CASSLTRSYEQYF
DNA: TGTGCCAGCAGCTTAACCCGCTCCTACGAGCAGTACTTC

J: TRBJ1-3
length: 13
V: TRBV3-1/TRBV3-2
size: NA
D: NA
CDR3: CASSQDLGNTIYF
DNA: TGTGCCAGCAGCCAAGATCTCGGAAACACCATATATTTT

J: TRBJ2-2
length: 17
V: TRBV5-4
size: NA
D: TRBD1
CDR3: CASSLGGTGPDTGELFF
DNA: TGTGCCAGCAGCTTGGGGGGGACAGGGCCGGACACCGGGGAGCTGTTTTTT

J: TRBJ2-1
length: 16
V: TRBV6-2/TRBV6-3
size: NA
D: TRBD2
CDR3: CASSPLLAGGYNEQFF
DNA: TGTGCCAGCAGCCCCCTCCTAGCGGGGGGATACAATGAGCAGTTCTTC

J: TRBJ1-2
length: 14
V: TRBV9
size: NA
D: NA
CDR3: CASSVGEGYYGYTF
DNA: TGTGCCAGCAGCGTAGGGGAGGGTTACTATGGCTACACCTTC

J: TRBJ1-4
length: 13
V: TRBV19
size: once
D: NA
CDR3: CASSSQVWEKLFF
DNA: TGTGCCAGTAGTTCGCAGGTTTGGGAAAAACTGTTTTTT

J: TRBJ2-1
length: 16
V: TRBV2
size: NA
D: TRBD1
CDR3: CASSTRTGGAYNEQFF
DNA: TGTGCCAGCAGCACCCGGACAGGGGGCGCGTACAATGAGCAGTTCTTC

J: TRBJ2-6
length: 19
V: TRBV15
size: NA
D: TRBD1
CDR3: CATSREGTAQGTGANVLTF
DNA: TGTGCCACCAGCAGAGAAGGGACAGCACAGGGGACTGGGGCCAACGTCCTGACTTTC

J: TRBJ2-1
length: 16
V: TRBV7-9
size: NA
D: TRBD2
CDR3: CASSSVLAGAYNEQFF
DNA: TGTGCCAGCAGCTCCGTACTAGCGGGAGCATACAATGAGCAGTTCTTC

J: TRBJ2-1
length: 15
V: TRBV19
size: NA
D: TRBD1
CDR3: CASSSRDRTYGEQFF
DNA: TGTGCCAGTAGTAGCCGGGACAGGACGTACGGTGAGCAGTTCTTC

J: TRBJ2-3
length: 14
V: TRBV5-1
size: NA
D: TRBD2
CDR3: CASKREWGTDTQYF
DNA: TGCGCCAGCAAGCGGGAGTGGGGCACAGATACGCAGTATTTT

J: TRBJ2-1
length: 16
V: TRBV6-5
size: NA
D: TRBD2
CDR3: CASSYSGRSSYNEQFF
DNA: TGTGCCAGCAGTTACTCCGGGAGGAGCTCCTACAATGAGCAGTTCTTC

J: TRBJ1-4
length: 13
V: TRBV28
size: NA
D: NA
CDR3: CASIGGGGEKLFF
DNA: TGTGCCAGCATAGGGGGGGGTGGCGAAAAACTGTTTTTT

J: TRBJ1-2
length: 17
V: TRBV29-1
size: NA
D: TRBD1
CDR3: CSVERGRRQGANYGYTF
DNA: TGCAGCGTTGAGAGGGGGCGTCGACAGGGCGCTAACTATGGCTACACCTTC

J: TRBJ2-5
length: 16
V: TRBV9
size: NA
D: TRBD1
CDR3: CASSVSGTGGGETQYF
DNA: TGTGCCAGCAGCGTAAGTGGGACAGGGGGCGGAGAGACCCAGTACTTC

J: TRBJ2-5
length: 15
V: TRBV11-2
size: NA
D: NA
CDR3: CASSERDWEQETQYF
DNA: TGTGCCAGCAGCGAACGGGACTGGGAACAAGAGACCCAGTACTTC

J: TRBJ1-6
length: 14
V: TRBV15
size: NA
D: TRBD1
CDR3: CATSSQGDNSPLHF
DNA: TGTGCCACCAGCAGCCAGGGGGATAATTCACCCCTCCACTTT

J: TRBJ2-5
length: 15
V: TRBV15
size: NA
D: TRBD2
CDR3: CATSRRASGQETQYF
DNA: TGTGCCACCAGCAGGCGGGCTAGCGGCCAAGAGACCCAGTACTTC

J: TRBJ2-5
length: 15
V: TRBV24-1
size: once
D: NA
CDR3: CATSDFGAGEETQYF
DNA: TGTGCCACCAGTGATTTTGGGGCAGGGGAGGAGACCCAGTACTTC

J: TRBJ2-7
length: 13
V: TRBV30
size: once
D: NA
CDR3: CAWSVQQGHEQYF
DNA: TGTGCCTGGAGTGTACAACAGGGCCACGAGCAGTACTTC

J: TRBJ2-1
length: 18
V: TRBV10-2
size: once
D: TRBD2
CDR3: CASSDPRGVADLYNEQFF
DNA: TGCGCCAGCAGTGACCCCCGGGGGGTAGCGGACCTCTACAATGAGCAGTTCTTC

J: TRBJ2-1
length: 14
V: TRBV11-2
size: NA
D: NA
CDR3: CASSLQRQGNEQFF
DNA: TGTGCCAGCAGCTTACAGCGCCAGGGTAATGAGCAGTTCTTC

J: TRBJ2-1
length: 15
V: TRBV9
size: NA
D: TRBD2
CDR3: CASSASGRSYNEQFF
DNA: TGTGCCAGCAGCGCTAGCGGGAGGTCCTACAATGAGCAGTTCTTC

J: TRBJ2-7
length: 15
V: TRBV7-2
size: NA
D: TRBD1
CDR3: CASSLVRQGNYEQYF
DNA: TGTGCCAGCAGCTTGGTAAGACAGGGTAACTACGAGCAGTACTTC